These 3 T cell receptor beta chains came from one sample sequenced in a study of blood T cells in healthy people across ages. Using a J-beta primer mix together with a sample-barcoded 5' primer, a second PCR was run for about 6 to 12 cycles. From the 5' RACE reads, TCRdb called clonotypes with MiXCR, one entry per CDR3 protein. The table has hundreds of thousands of distinct CDR3 sequences, about 30% seen once. The sequenced sample consisted of blood. The receptors were gathered from a woman of 80 years or more in good health.

In this sample, this clonotype turned up many times. Sequence at one end of the junction differs from germline and may be a read error. The V and J genes are TRBV7-7 and TRBJ2-5; TRBD1 matches at 12 bases. The CDR3 is 15 residues long. CDR1 and CDR2 (germline): SSHAT, FNYEAQ (reference sequence). The chain's CDR3 is CASSKRDRGLETQYF. In nucleotides, the CDR3 is TGTGCTAGCAGCAAGAGGGACAGGGGGCTAGAGACCCAGTACTTC.

This clonotype was seen at least ten times. V gene TRBV7-2 combines with J gene TRBJ1-2; no reliable D call. Germline V gene data show CDR1 as SGHTA and CDR2 as FQGNSA. The CDR3 is 15 amino acids. Trimming took 5 bases from V and 1 from J, leaving 14 bases between them. CDR3 nucleotides: TGTGCCAGCAGCCAGGACGACCAATATAACTATGGCTACACCTTC. Protein sequence: CASSQDDQYNYGYTF.

This clonotype has at least ten counts. The chain carries TRBV3-1 and TRBJ1-2; D remains unclear. V was cut by 4 bases and J by 4 bases, with 13 bases left in between. This CDR3 spans 14 amino acids. The germline V gene has CDR1 LGHDT and CDR2 YNNKEL (reference sequence). DNA of the CDR3: TGTGCCAGCAGCCCCTCGATGGAGATCTATGGCTACACCTTC. This codes for CASSPSMEIYGYTF.